A single sample is the source of the 2 T cell receptor beta chains below, sequenced in a study of early T cells in non-severe SARS-CoV-2 infection. TCRdb re-called the 5' RACE reads through MiXCR, storing one row per CDR3 protein. The sample lists under 45,000 distinct CDR3 sequences; 7.5% to 9% were seen once. The specimen was whole blood, collected at baseline. These receptors all stem from an adult who was a healthcare worker with PCR-confirmed SARS-CoV-2 infection or an uninfected control (not recorded which).

The table lists this clonotype with many counts. J is TRBJ2-1 and V is TRBV24-1, with TRBD2 identical over 12 bases. Germline V gene lookup returns CDR1 KGHDR and CDR2 SFDVKD. Trimming cost V 6 bases and J 0 bases; bases outside gene matches: 11. The CDR3 covers 19 residues. This CDR3 reads CATSLRLAGAKSSYNEQFF. The DNA of the CDR3 is TGTGCCACCAGTCTTAGACTAGCGGGGGCCAAAAGCTCCTACAATGAGCAGTTCTTC.

CDR3 DNA sequence: TGTGCCAGCAGCCAACAAACTCTCACCGGGGAGCTGTTTTTT. This codes for CASSQQTLTGELFF. The chain links TRBV3-1 to TRBJ2-2; D gene ambiguous. In germline, CDR1 is LGHDT, CDR2 YNNKEL (reference sequence). This CDR3 contains 14 residues. The germline V and J ends were trimmed by 2 bases and 4 bases, with 8 bases remaining between them.